A single sample gave rise to the 29 T cell receptor beta chains below, sequenced in a study of cytomegalovirus exposure and HLA in healthy donors. This table comes from immunoSEQ multiplex PCR, and its TCRdb copy is limited to in-frame clones, with some not included. Of tens of thousands of clones listed, 94% are singletons. Sample: PBMCs. These receptors were obtained from a young man in good health and CMV-seropositive.

The V call is TRBV2, the J call TRBJ2-5, with 8 positions matching TRBD1. Trimming at V came to 5 bases and at J to 4 bases, leaving 6 bases not matched to a gene. The CDR3 covers 14 residues. Germline V lookup: CDR1 SNHLY, CDR2 FYNNEI. The CDR3 nucleotides are TGTGCCAGCAGTTACGGACAGGGCCGAGAGACCCAGTACTTC. As protein: CASSYGQGRETQYF. Variable domain in full (rest from reference TRBV2 and TRBJ2-5): EPEVTQTPSHQVTQMGQEVILRCVPISNHLYFYWYRQILGQKVEFLVSFYNNEISEKSEIFDDQFSVERPDGSNFTLKIRSTKLEDSAMYFCASSYGQGRETQYFGPGTRLLVL.

V gene TRBV30 combines with J gene TRBJ2-3; the D gene is possibly TRBD2 (5 bases). Between the trimmed V and J ends, which lost 6 bases and 6 bases, there was a span of 13 bases. The CDR3 covers 12 residues. Germline values: CDR1 GTSNPN, CDR2 SVGIG (reference sequence). DNA for the CDR3: TGTGCCTGCCAACTCGCGGGTGATACGCAGTATTTT. Translation: CACQLAGDTQYF.

The chain is built from TRBV6-4 and TRBJ1-1; D unresolved. The CDR3 extends over 13 amino acids. CDR1 is MRHNA, CDR2 SNTAGT, per germline. Trimming shortened V by 0 bases and J by 1 base, and 3 bases separated the two germline ends. CDR3 bases: TGTGCCAGCAGTGACTCGAGGAACACTGAAGCTTTCTTT. It encodes CASSDSRNTEAFF.

The gene calls are TRBV11-3 and TRBJ2-7, with TRBD1 as a possible D gene (6 bases). The CDR3 runs to 19 residues. V lost 5 bases and J lost 1, with 27 bases in between. Per germline, CDR1 SGHNT and CDR2 YENEEA. The DNA of the CDR3 is TGTGCCAGCAGCCGACATCCCATCGGACCAGGGGTGGGGTCCTACGAGCAGTACTTC. Its protein product is CASSRHPIGPGVGSYEQYF.

The chain joins TRBV5-4 to TRBJ2-3; 11 nucleotides align to TRBD2. The CDR3 spans 14 residues. V lost 5 bases, J lost 6 bases, and 5 bases stayed unmatched. CDR1 is SGHNT and CDR2 is YYREEE in the germline V gene (reference sequence). CDR3 protein: CASSQTSGVDTQYF. The CDR3 coding sequence is TGTGCCAGCAGTCAGACTAGCGGGGTTGATACGCAGTATTTT.

The genes are TRBV9 and TRBJ2-7, with 8 bases fitting TRBD1. The trim removed 4 bases at V and 4 bases at J, leaving 10 bases unmatched. The CDR3 is 15 residues long. CDR1 is SGDLS, CDR2 YYNGEE, per germline. DNA for the CDR3: TGTGCCAGCAGCCCACGACAGGGGATGAAGTACGAGCAGTACTTC. This codes for CASSPRQGMKYEQYF.

This clone was seen only once. V and J are TRBV6-6 and TRBJ1-4; TRBD1 aligns across 8 bases. The CDR3 covers 15 residues. Germline V CDR1 and CDR2: MNHNY, SVGAGI (reference sequence). Trimming at V came to 6 bases and at J to 7 bases, leaving 10 bases not matched to a gene. The CDR3 sequence: CASRETGAQSEKLFF. The CDR3 nucleotides read TGTGCCAGCAGGGAGACAGGGGCCCAGTCTGAAAAACTGTTTTTT.

This rearrangement joins TRBV27 to TRBJ2-3, with 10 bases aligning to TRBD1. The CDR3 has 15 residues. With V trimmed by 5 bases and J by 5 bases, 7 bases remained unmatched. CDR1 is MNHEY, CDR2 SMNVEV, per germline (reference sequence). The CDR3 DNA reads as TGTGCCAGCAGTGGCCGGGACAGGGGTAGAGATACGCAGTATTTT. Translating gives CASSGRDRGRDTQYF.

The chain couples TRBV5-6 to TRBJ2-3, with D perhaps matching TRBD2 (7 bases). The CDR3 spans 12 residues. Germline CDR1 is SGHDT and CDR2 is YYEEEE. V gave up 0 bases and J gave up 11 bases, with 10 bases separating them. This CDR3 is CASSLGEGEQYF. The CDR3 coding sequence is TGTGCCAGCAGCTTGGGGGAGGGGGAGCAGTATTTT.

As DNA, the CDR3 is TGTGCCAGCAGTTACTCGAGACAGGGGGTACAGTACTTC. Translating it yields CASSYSRQGVQYF. The chain uses TRBV6-5 and TRBJ2-4, with 9 bases aligning to TRBD1. The CDR3 spans 13 residues. CDR1 and CDR2 (germline): MNHEY, SVGAGI. V lost 0 bases, J lost 13 bases, and 4 bases stayed unmatched.

The J gene is TRBJ2-5, the V gene TRBV2; TRBD1 agrees at 8 bases. The V segment lost 5 bases and the J segment 5 bases; nucleotides outside the gene matches: 4. Germline CDR1 SNHLY, CDR2 FYNNEI. The CDR3 contains 13 residues. The CDR3 protein is CASSTGGPETQYF. CDR3 in DNA: TGTGCCAGCAGTACAGGGGGTCCTGAGACCCAGTACTTC.

V gene TRBV10-3 combines with J gene TRBJ1-1; the D gene is possibly TRBD1 (6 bases). V was cut by 6 bases and J by 5 bases, with 13 bases left in between. This CDR3 is 13 amino acids long. Germline V CDR1 and CDR2: ENHRY, SYGVKD. The CDR3 DNA sequence: TGTGCCATCAGCCTACAGGGTAGGACTGAAGCTTTCTTT. Its translation is CAISLQGRTEAFF.

The rearrangement joins TRBV5-6 to TRBJ1-2; TRBD1 matches 9 bases. Germline CDR1 and CDR2: SGHDT and YYEEEE. CDR3 length equals 15 residues. Trimming took 4 bases from V and 7 from J; bases not matched to a gene: 11. This CDR3 is CASSGGQGATGGYTF. DNA of the CDR3: TGTGCCAGCAGCGGGGGACAGGGCGCAACTGGTGGCTACACCTTC.

The chain uses TRBV4-1 and TRBJ2-7; D is ambiguous. Germline CDR1 and CDR2: MGHRA and YSYEKL. The CDR3 totals 18 residues. V was pared by 0 bases and J by 4 bases, with 22 bases between. The DNA of the CDR3 is TGCGCCAGCAGCCAAGATCTTTGGCAATCCCCCACGATATACGAGCAGTACTTC. As protein: CASSQDLWQSPTIYEQYF.

The chain carries TRBV5-1 and TRBJ2-5; D remains ambiguous. V lost 3 bases to trimming and J lost 0 bases, with 3 bases between them. The CDR3 has 12 amino acids. The V gene's germline CDR1 is SGHRS and CDR2 YFSETQ. Here the CDR3 reads CASSSYQETQYF. CDR3 bases: TGCGCCAGCAGCTCTTACCAAGAGACCCAGTACTTC.

The genes are TRBV6-5 and TRBJ2-3; unclear D gene. The CDR3 has 15 residues. Germline-derived CDR1 and CDR2 are MNHEY and SVGAGI. V shed 2 bases and J shed 6 bases, with 15 bases lying between them. The CDR3, as DNA: TGTGCCAGCAGTTACGGTCGAGCGTCCCGGGATACGCAGTATTTT. This encodes CASSYGRASRDTQYF.

The chain employs TRBV5-6 and TRBJ1-1, with 7 bases fitting TRBD1. The CDR3 has 12 residues. Looked up from germline, CDR1 is SGHDT and CDR2 is YYEEEE. Germline trimming cut 5 bases from V and 10 bases from J; bases unmatched to any gene: 8. CDR3 nucleotides: TGTGCCAGCAGTCGCACTTCAGGGGGAGCTTTCTTT. This gives the protein CASSRTSGGAFF.

CDR3 sequence reads: CASSPRHGQPQHF. The CDR3 DNA reads as TGTGCCAGCAGCCCCCGACACGGTCAGCCCCAGCATTTT. The V call is TRBV7-2, the J call TRBJ1-5; no reliable D call. Germline V CDR1 and CDR2: SGHTA, FQGNSA. The V end lost 5 bases, the J end lost 6 bases, and 11 bases lay between the germline ends. The CDR3 contains 13 residues. Using reference TRBV7-2 and TRBJ1-5 for the parts outside the CDR3, the full variable domain is GAGVSQSPSNKVTEKGKDVELRCDPISGHTALYWYRQSLGQGLEFLIYFQGNSAPDKSGLPSDRFSAERTGGSVSTLTIQRTQQEDSAVYLCASSPRHGQPQHFGDGTRLSIL.

V and J are TRBV19 and TRBJ1-1; 8 nucleotides agree with TRBD1. The CDR3 totals 16 residues. Germline V gives CDR1 LNHDA, CDR2 SQIVND (reference sequence). Trimming at V came to 0 bases and at J to 5 bases, leaving 8 bases not matched to a gene. The CDR3 DNA is TGTGCCAGTAGTATAGATCTATACAGGGGGGGAACTGAAGCTTTCTTT. This translates into CASSIDLYRGGTEAFF.

The chain combines TRBV5-4 with TRBJ1-4; a weak D match, TRBD1 (5 bases). Germline CDR1 reads SGHNT; CDR2 reads YYREEE (reference sequence). This CDR3 comprises 15 residues. Trimming removed 4 bases at V and 6 bases at J, with 16 bases between. CDR3 in amino acids: CASSLVGGGDEKLFF. The CDR3 DNA reads TGTGCCAGCAGCCTGGTTGGGGGAGGGGATGAAAAACTGTTTTTT.

The rearrangement joins TRBV7-9 to TRBJ2-2, with 7 positions matching TRBD1. Germline trimming cut 2 bases from V and 1 base from J; bases unmatched to any gene: 7. Germline V gene sequence: CDR1 SEHNR, CDR2 FQNEAQ (reference sequence). The CDR3 runs to 17 residues. CDR3 sequence: CASSLPHDRVNTGELFF. CDR3 DNA sequence: TGTGCCAGCAGCTTACCTCACGACAGGGTGAACACCGGGGAGCTGTTTTTT.

The chain employs TRBV28 and TRBJ1-1, with 9 positions matching TRBD1. The junction had 10 bases not matched to a gene; V was cut back by 3 bases and J by 2 bases. Germline V gene lookup returns CDR1 MDHEN and CDR2 SYDVKM. The CDR3 is 17 residues long. DNA for the CDR3: TGTGCCAGCAGTTTTTGGGGACAGGGATTAGAAAACACTGAAGCTTTCTTT. The encoded protein is CASSFWGQGLENTEAFF.

The gene calls are TRBV7-9 and TRBJ2-5; D unresolved. CDR1 is SEHNR, CDR2 FQNEAQ, per germline (reference sequence). The CDR3 runs 12 residues. V was clipped by 3 bases and J by 5 bases, with 7 bases between them. CDR3: CASSFSRETQYF. As DNA, the CDR3 is TGTGCCAGCAGCTTCTCCCGTGAGACCCAGTACTTC.

The chain combines TRBV6-5 with TRBJ1-2; 9 positions match TRBD1. Germline V gene sequence: CDR1 MNHEY, CDR2 SVGAGI. CDR3 length: 15 residues. The V segment lost 6 bases and the J segment 4 bases; nucleotides outside the gene matches: 9. The CDR3 protein is CASSPNRGQGYGYTF. The CDR3 DNA is TGTGCCAGCAGCCCTAACAGGGGGCAGGGCTATGGCTACACCTTC.

This chain connects TRBV9 to TRBJ1-1, with a weak D call TRBD1 (5 bases). The CDR3 is made up of 14 amino acids. CDR1 and CDR2 (germline): SGDLS, YYNGEE. Trimming took 5 bases from V and 7 from J, leaving 18 bases between them. DNA for the CDR3: TGTGCCAGCAGTCGCGGAGGGGCTCAAGGTGAAGCTTTCTTT. Translating it yields CASSRGGAQGEAFF.

The gene calls are TRBV6-5 and TRBJ2-7; TRBD1 might be the D (6 bases). Deletions cut 4 bases from V and 3 bases from J, with 10 bases between. Germline V CDR1 and CDR2: MNHEY, SVGAGI. CDR3 length: 13 amino acids. Written as DNA, the CDR3 is TGTGCCAGCAGTTTGGGACAAGACTACGAGCAGTACTTC. Translating gives CASSLGQDYEQYF.

The chain joins TRBV10-3 to TRBJ2-3; 8 nucleotides match TRBD2. V dropped 7 bases and J dropped 0; count of bases not matched to a gene: 6. Germline assignment: CDR1 ENHRY and CDR2 SYGVKD. This CDR3 has 15 amino acids. This CDR3 is CAINLAGPSTDTQYF. DNA of the CDR3: TGTGCCATCAACTTAGCGGGGCCGAGCACAGATACGCAGTATTTT.

The chain is built from TRBV7-3 and TRBJ2-7, with 7 bases identical to TRBD1. V dropped 1 base and J dropped 8; count of bases not matched to a gene: 8. This CDR3 has 14 amino acids. Germline V gives CDR1 SGHTA, CDR2 FQGTGA. The CDR3 sequence: CASSLMGGQDKQYF. CDR3 sequence (DNA): TGTGCCAGCAGCTTAATGGGCGGACAGGACAAGCAGTACTTC.

The rearrangement uses TRBV2 and TRBJ2-2, with D possibly matching TRBD1 (6 bases). This CDR3 comprises 16 residues. Trimming removed 3 bases from V and 5 bases from J, with 16 bases in between. The germline V gene encodes CDR1 SNHLY and CDR2 FYNNEI. CDR3 sequence: CASSDLQGWGTGELFF. CDR3 DNA sequence: TGTGCCAGCAGTGACCTCCAGGGGTGGGGTACCGGGGAGCTGTTTTTT.